This T cell receptor (beta chain) is from a study of blood T cell repertoires in COVID-19. Across the study: The origin of the acute and convalescent COVID-19 samples was the United States, Italy and Spain. Sample material is recorded as cDNA or gDNA derived from T cells, B-cell-depleted T cells, or PBMCs.

V was clipped by 2 bases and J by 6 bases, with 19 bases between them. Germline V lookup: CDR1 SGHDT, CDR2 YYEEEE. The CDR3 has 16 residues. Source study methods: For nucleated cells, counts were estimated from reference gene primer amplification. Sequenced by immunoSEQ multiplex PCR; TCRdb stores in-frame clones only, minus some. V and J calls and clone size are those listed in that table; D and trimming were worked out from the DNA. The sample holds about 120,000 clones, almost 70% seen once. This sequence joins TRBV5-6 and TRBJ2-3; a weak D match, TRBD2 (5 bases). The sample consisted of peripheral blood. The TCR originated in a woman between 65 and 79 years old with acute or convalescent COVID-19. CDR3 region: CASSFNERTRKDTQYF. CDR3 in DNA: TGTGCCAGCAGCTTTAACGAGCGGACCCGCAAGGATACGCAGTATTTT.